The rows below give T cell receptor beta chains drawn from one sample of a study of blood T cell repertoires in COVID-19. This table comes from immunoSEQ multiplex PCR, and its TCRdb copy is limited to in-frame clones, with some not included. The repertoire holds approximately 170,000 clones, with roughly 77% as singletons. Sequencing input: peripheral blood. The source is a human donor in a cohort sampled during active COVID-19. Each CDR3 is given without its conserved first and last residue. The size entry is marked missing in some rows and otherwise reads once, few, many or a size class.

clone_size	v_call	j_call	cdr3_aa
-	TRBV12-3/TRBV12-4	TRBJ2-7	ASRGGQSYEQY
once	TRBV7-6	TRBJ2-7	ASSVGTGENYEQY
-	TRBV2	TRBJ2-1	ASIERGISRGEQF
-	TRBV4-1	TRBJ2-2	ASSQERQDTGELF
-	TRBV2	TRBJ1-1	ASSVGQNTEAF
-	TRBV4-1	TRBJ2-7	ASSRASGSYEQY
-	TRBV7-9	TRBJ2-2	ASSLGGGVAGELF
-	TRBV6-1	TRBJ1-2	ASSERLGEDGYT
-	TRBV28	TRBJ2-7	ASSSHRDPYEQY
-	TRBV5-1	TRBJ2-3	ASSLTSGSSTDTQY
-	TRBV10-3	TRBJ1-3	AIKVTGGRNTIY
-	TRBV29-1	TRBJ1-2	SVEEEQGLNYGYT
-	TRBV7-9	TRBJ1-2	ASSSDGMDGYT
-	TRBV7-9	TRBJ2-3	ASSPPLRLSTDTQY
-	TRBV7-2	TRBJ2-5	ASSLVLAGLQETQY
-	TRBV2	TRBJ1-1	ASVPPGQGGAEAF
-	TRBV5-6	TRBJ2-6	ASSLASAKSGANVLT
-	TRBV30	TRBJ2-5	ACYVETQY
-	TRBV7-6	TRBJ2-7	ASSFRQNYEQY
-	TRBV21-1	TRBJ2-1	ASSKERGVPYNEQF
-	TRBV4-1	TRBJ2-2	ASSQEKFGTGAELGELF
-	TRBV24-1	TRBJ1-1	ATRATGGTEAF
-	TRBV15	TRBJ2-5	ATGAGVLRETQY
-	TRBV7-2	TRBJ2-7	ASSFTGGSYEQY
-	TRBV7-2	TRBJ2-1	ASSSLAGGNEQF
-	TRBV20-1	TRBJ2-5	SASDLLGETQY
-	TRBV5-5	TRBJ2-2	ASSLTGTGELF
-	TRBV19	TRBJ2-7	ASSPPGRDTYEQY
-	TRBV2	TRBJ1-6	ASSQGAIYNSPLH
-	TRBV7-2	TRBJ1-1	ASSLDRGGTEAF
-	TRBV6-5	TRBJ1-3	ASSYATAGNTIY
-	TRBV9	TRBJ2-5	ASSFTSAQETQY
few	TRBV29-1	TRBJ1-1	SVSDRGWAEAF
-	TRBV6-5	TRBJ2-7	ASSYDRVYEQY
-	TRBV19	TRBJ2-7	ASSITGTNVGGLYEQY
few	TRBV4-3	TRBJ1-1	ASSQAVVGRTEAF
-	TRBV6-5	TRBJ2-5	ASSYTDRRETQY
-	TRBV7-9	TRBJ1-5	ASSLAGGAFQPQH
-	TRBV30	TRBJ2-1	AWSPWLAEGEQF
-	TRBV9	TRBJ1-2	ASSPRAGTSYGYT
-	TRBV5-5	TRBJ2-2	ASSFRGTGELF
few	TRBV29-1	TRBJ1-2	SVPGQGSYGYT